Described below is a single TCR beta chain sequence and its context. Sequencing was performed with immunoSEQ multiplex PCR; in TCRdb, only in-frame clones are kept and a portion is missing. There are nearly 25,000 clones in the sample; around 90% occur only once, and around 0.74% lies in the top ten. The source of the sample is a study of T cell changes during pregnancy in multiple sclerosis. Germline trimming cut 7 bases from V and 2 bases from J; bases unmatched to any gene: 8. The CDR3 is 15 residues long. CDR1 and CDR2 from the germline V gene are MNHEY and SVGAGI. Sequenced here: CD4+ T cells from peripheral blood mononuclear cells, sampled in the first trimester of pregnancy. This sequence joins TRBV6-5 and TRBJ2-1, with 7 bases identical to TRBD1. The clonotype was recovered from a female donor in good health, enrolled as a control in a pregnancy study. The CDR3 DNA sequence: TGTGCCAGCAAACCGGGACAGCTTCCCTACAATGAGCAGTTCTTC. This sequence encodes CASKPGQLPYNEQFF.